This T cell receptor (beta chain) is drawn from a study of regulatory T cells in long-lasting Graves disease. Study results and limitations: Between persistent patients, a few thousand public clonotypes were shared, exceeding the 900 to 1,000 shared between new patients. Repertoires from persistent disease leaned toward TRBV28, TRBJ1-2 and TRBJ2-5.

Germline CDR1 reads LNHDA; CDR2 reads SQIVND (reference sequence). CDR3 length equals 17 residues. V was cut by 3 bases and J by 1 base, with 15 bases left in between. Time point of the sample: newly diagnosed GD, antithyroid drugs for less than 3 months. Extracted PBMC RNA gave rise to the TCR library. Assembly of TCR beta libraries relied on iRepertoire HTBI primers together with Arm-PCR of CDR3 regions. TCRdb redid the calling of the multiplex PCR reads with MiXCR, one entry per CDR3 protein. The sample consists of some 490,000 distinct CDR3 sequences, 12% of them appearing once. This clonotype was observed many times. Antigen unknown. The sample also formed part of further work on T cells in Graves' hyperthyroidism and ophthalmopathy. This second study notes: Newly diagnosed hyperthyroidism, duration under 2 months, in patients aged 18 to 65. Onset of ophthalmopathy came a median approximately 6.8 months after the model predicted it.

The sequence came from a woman aged 25 to 39 with Graves disease. This specimen consisted of peripheral blood mononuclear cells (PBMCs), obtained at new diagnosis, from a patient treated with antithyroid drugs. This chain links TRBV19 with TRBJ2-2; maybe TRBD2 (5 bases). Here the CDR3 DNA reads TGTGCCAGTAGTATTGGCCAGGTGGCGGGGAACACCGGGGAGCTGTTTTTT. Translated: CASSIGQVAGNTGELFF.